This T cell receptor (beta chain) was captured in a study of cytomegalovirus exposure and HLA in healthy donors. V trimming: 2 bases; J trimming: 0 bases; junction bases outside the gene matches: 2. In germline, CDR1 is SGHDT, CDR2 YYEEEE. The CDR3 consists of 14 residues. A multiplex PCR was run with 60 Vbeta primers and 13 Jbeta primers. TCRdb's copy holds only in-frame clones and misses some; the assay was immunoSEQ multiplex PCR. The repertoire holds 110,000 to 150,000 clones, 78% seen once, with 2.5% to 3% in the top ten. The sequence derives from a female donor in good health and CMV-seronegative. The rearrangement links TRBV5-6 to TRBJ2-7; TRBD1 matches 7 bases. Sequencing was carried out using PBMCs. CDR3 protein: CASSFGTDSYEQYF. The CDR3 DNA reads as TGTGCCAGCAGCTTTGGGACAGACTCCTACGAGCAGTACTTC.